This T cell receptor (beta chain) was sequenced in a study of T cells after yellow fever vaccination. Findings and limits, study-wide: Of the clonotypes, a small share occurred in both CD4 and CD8 compartments.

CDR3 length: 15 amino acids. The trim removed 10 bases at V and 5 bases at J, leaving 13 bases unmatched. Germline V gene lookup returns CDR1 SGHAT and CDR2 FQNNGV. TCRdb independently ran MiXCR on the 5' RACE reads; one entry per CDR3 protein. The sample has over 65,000 distinct CDR3 sequences, approximately 12% seen once. This chain joins TRBV11-2 and TRBJ2-1, with 8 bases that match TRBD2. The sequence came from a man aged 18 to 29 who received the YFV17D yellow fever vaccine. This material consisted of CD8+ T cells not binding an NS4B(214-222) dextramer, sorted from PBMCs, taken about 21 days after the first yellow fever vaccination. The CDR3: CATTGGELDNNEQFF. The CDR3 region has the DNA TGTGCCACTACGGGGGGGGAGCTGGACAACAATGAGCAGTTCTTC.